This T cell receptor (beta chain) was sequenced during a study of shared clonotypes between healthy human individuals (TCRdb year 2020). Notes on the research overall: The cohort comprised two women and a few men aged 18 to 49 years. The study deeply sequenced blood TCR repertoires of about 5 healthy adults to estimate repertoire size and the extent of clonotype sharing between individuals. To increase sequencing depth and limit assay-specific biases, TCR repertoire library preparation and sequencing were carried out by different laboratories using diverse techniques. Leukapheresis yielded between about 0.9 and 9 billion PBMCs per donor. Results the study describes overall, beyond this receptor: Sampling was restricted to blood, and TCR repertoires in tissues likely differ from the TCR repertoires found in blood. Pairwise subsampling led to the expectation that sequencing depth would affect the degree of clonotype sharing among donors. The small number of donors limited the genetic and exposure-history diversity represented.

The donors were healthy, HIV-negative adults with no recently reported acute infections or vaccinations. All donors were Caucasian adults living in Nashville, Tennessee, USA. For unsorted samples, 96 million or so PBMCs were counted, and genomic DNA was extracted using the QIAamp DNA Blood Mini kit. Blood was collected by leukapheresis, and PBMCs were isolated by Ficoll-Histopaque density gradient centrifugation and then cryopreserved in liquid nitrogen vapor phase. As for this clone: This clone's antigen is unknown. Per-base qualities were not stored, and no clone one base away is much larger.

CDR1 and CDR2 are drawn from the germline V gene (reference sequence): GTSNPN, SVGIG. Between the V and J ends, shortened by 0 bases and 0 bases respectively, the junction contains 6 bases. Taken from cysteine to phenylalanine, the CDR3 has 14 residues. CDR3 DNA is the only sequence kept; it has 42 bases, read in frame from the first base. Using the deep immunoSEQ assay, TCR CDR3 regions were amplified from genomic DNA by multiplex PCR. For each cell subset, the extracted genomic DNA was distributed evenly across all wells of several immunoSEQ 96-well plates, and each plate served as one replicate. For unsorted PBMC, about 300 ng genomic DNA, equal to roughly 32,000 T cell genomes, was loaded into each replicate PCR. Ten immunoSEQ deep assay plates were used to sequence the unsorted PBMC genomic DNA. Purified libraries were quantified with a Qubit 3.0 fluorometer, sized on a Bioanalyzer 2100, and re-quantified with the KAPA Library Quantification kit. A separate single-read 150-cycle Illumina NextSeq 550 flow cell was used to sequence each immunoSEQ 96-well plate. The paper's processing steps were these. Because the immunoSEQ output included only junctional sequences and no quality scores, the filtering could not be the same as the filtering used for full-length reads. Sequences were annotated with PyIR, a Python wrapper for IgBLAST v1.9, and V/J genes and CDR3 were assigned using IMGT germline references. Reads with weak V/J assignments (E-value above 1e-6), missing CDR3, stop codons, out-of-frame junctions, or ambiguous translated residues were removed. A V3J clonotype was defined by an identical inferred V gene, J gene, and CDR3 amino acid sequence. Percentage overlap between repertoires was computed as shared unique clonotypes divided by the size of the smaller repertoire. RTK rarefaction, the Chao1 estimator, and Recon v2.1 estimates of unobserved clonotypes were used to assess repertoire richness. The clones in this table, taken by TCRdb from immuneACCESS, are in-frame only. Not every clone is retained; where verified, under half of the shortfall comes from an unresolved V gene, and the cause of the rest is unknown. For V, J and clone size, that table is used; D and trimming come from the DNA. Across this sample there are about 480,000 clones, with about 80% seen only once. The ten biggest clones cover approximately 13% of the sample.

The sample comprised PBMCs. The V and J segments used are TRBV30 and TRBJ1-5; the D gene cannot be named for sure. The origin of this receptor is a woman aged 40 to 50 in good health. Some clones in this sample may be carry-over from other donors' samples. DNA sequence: TGTGCCTGGAGTGTGTTAAATAGCAATCAGCCCCAGCATTTT. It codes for CAWSVLNSNQPQHF.